These 26 T cell receptor beta chains originate from one sample sequenced in a study of blood T cell repertoires in COVID-19 (TCRdb year 2020). The library was generated by the immunoSEQ multiplex PCR assay. TCRdb carries this immuneACCESS record with in-frame sequences only. Its versions omit some clonotypes, under half of them owing to an unresolved V gene in the studies checked, with the rest unexplained. The sample table shows around 260,000 clones, and roughly 88% are seen once. Of the sample, less than 3% is held by the ten largest clones. Sequencing was carried out using peripheral blood. All receptors derive from a woman aged 25 to 39 with active or convalescent COVID-19.

The V gene is TRBV4-2, the J gene TRBJ1-4; the D gene is possibly TRBD1 (5 bases). The CDR3 length is 15 residues. V lost 5 bases and J lost 2, with 12 bases in between. CDR1 and CDR2 (germline): LGHNA, YNFKEQ. CDR3 protein: CASSSRGFTNEKLFF. CDR3 DNA sequence: TGTGCCAGCAGCTCGCGGGGCTTCACTAATGAAAAACTGTTTTTT.

V usage is TRBV7-2 and J usage is TRBJ2-7; 16 bases match TRBD2. V was clipped by 0 bases and J by 7 bases; unmatched bases: 9. Germline V gene lookup returns CDR1 SGHTA and CDR2 FQGNSA. This CDR3 region has 18 residues. The CDR3 spells CASSLAGTSGGARREQYF. The DNA for the CDR3 is TGTGCCAGCAGCTTAGCCGGGACTAGCGGGGGGGCCAGGCGAGAGCAGTACTTC.

V usage is TRBV5-1 and J usage is TRBJ2-5; TRBD2 is a possible D gene (6 bases). From germline, CDR1 is SGHRS and CDR2 YFSETQ. V lost 0 bases to trimming and J lost 1 base, with 10 bases between them. The CDR3 contains 15 residues. The CDR3 region has the DNA TGCGCCAGCAGCTTGGGAGGTAGCGGCCAAGAGACCCAGTACTTC. This gives the protein CASSLGGSGQETQYF.

The chain couples TRBV5-1 to TRBJ1-4; maybe TRBD1 (5 bases). The V end was cut by 4 bases, the J end by 7 bases, with 17 bases between. CDR1 is SGHRS, CDR2 YFSETQ, per germline. This CDR3 contains 15 residues. The CDR3 region has the DNA TGCGCCAGCAGCGACGGCAGGGAGGCGGCTGAAAAACTGTTTTTT. Protein sequence: CASSDGREAAEKLFF.

The chain carries TRBV6-5 and TRBJ1-2; D gene unclear. CDR1 is MNHEY and CDR2 is SVGAGI in the germline V gene. Trimming shortened V by 2 bases and J by 8 bases, and 15 bases separated the two germline ends. The CDR3 loop spans 14 amino acids. CDR3 sequence: CASSYRPALEGYTF. In nucleotides, the CDR3 is TGTGCCAGCAGTTACCGGCCAGCACTGGAGGGCTACACCTTC.

This chain uses TRBV28 with TRBJ1-6; perhaps TRBD1 as D (6 bases). V was shortened by 8 bases and J by 0 bases, with 20 bases between the two germline ends. Germline CDR1 MDHEN, CDR2 SYDVKM. This CDR3 is 18 amino acids long. The chain's CDR3 is CASFHSRAGVSYNSPLHF. CDR3 bases: TGTGCCAGCTTCCATTCACGGGCAGGGGTCTCCTATAATTCACCCCTCCACTTT.

This chain links TRBV28 with TRBJ2-5; 15 bases agree with TRBD2. CDR1 is MDHEN and CDR2 is SYDVKM in the germline V gene. After removal of 7 bases from V and 4 bases from J, the junction contained 10 bases not matched to a gene. CDR3 size: 17 residues. CDR3 loop: CASIGTSGGRGRETQYF. In DNA, the CDR3 is TGTGCCAGCATCGGGACTAGCGGGGGGCGGGGTAGAGAGACCCAGTACTTC.

This rearrangement joins TRBV5-6 to TRBJ1-4; weak D call: TRBD1 (5 bases). The length of the CDR3 is 16 residues. Germline V gene lookup returns CDR1 SGHDT and CDR2 YYEEEE. V was cut by 4 bases and J by 4 bases, with 17 bases left in between. The CDR3 region is CASSLGPGSGNEKLFF. CDR3 sequence (DNA): TGTGCCAGCAGCCTGGGGCCAGGGTCGGGTAATGAAAAACTGTTTTTT. Full variable domain (rest looked up from reference TRBV5-6 and TRBJ1-4): DAGVTQSPTHLIKTRGQQVTLRCSPKSGHDTVSWYQQALGQGPQFIFQYYEEEERQRGNFPDRFSGHQFPNYSSELNVNALLLGDSALYLCASSLGPGSGNEKLFFGSGTQLSVL.

This chain uses TRBV29-1 with TRBJ2-3; no clear D gene. Per the germline V gene, CDR1 is SQVTM and CDR2 is ANQGSEA. This CDR3 is 13 amino acids long. Trimming took 1 base from V and 1 from J, leaving 6 bases between them. The CDR3 bases are TGCAGCGTTGAAGGGCAGGGCACAGATACGCAGTATTTT. Translation: CSVEGQGTDTQYF.

The genes are TRBV2 and TRBJ1-2; D gene ambiguous. This CDR3 region has 13 residues. Germline-derived CDR1 and CDR2 are SNHLY and FYNNEI. The V end lost 4 bases, the J end lost 4 bases, and 10 bases lay between the germline ends. CDR3 nucleotides: TGTGCCAGCAGTGTTGATAGCTCCTATGGCTACACCTTC. Protein: CASSVDSSYGYTF.

The chain carries TRBV6-2 or TRBV6-3 and TRBJ1-5, with no clear D. V lost 3 bases and J lost 4, with 7 bases in between. This CDR3 region has 13 residues. CDR1 and CDR2 (germline): MNHEY, SVGEGT. CDR3 region: CASSYVANQPQHF. For the CDR3, the DNA is TGTGCCAGCAGTTATGTAGCGAATCAGCCCCAGCATTTT.

This chain joins TRBV15 and TRBJ2-1; 7 bases line up with TRBD2. V trimming: 1 base; J trimming: 1 base; junction bases outside the gene matches: 10. Looked up from germline, CDR1 is LNHNV and CDR2 is YYDKDF (reference sequence). The CDR3 has 18 residues. The CDR3 nucleotides are TGTGCCACCAGCAGAGCGAGCGGGGCCTCGGGGTCCTACAATGAGCAGTTCTTC. It codes for CATSRASGASGSYNEQFF.

The chain couples TRBV11-3 to TRBJ2-3; D is undetermined. Germline CDR1 reads SGHNT; CDR2 reads YENEEA. V was cut by 3 bases and J by 0 bases, with 10 bases left in between. The CDR3 has 15 residues. CDR3: CASSLSAASTDTQYF. The CDR3 DNA follows: TGTGCCAGCAGCTTGTCGGCGGCTAGCACAGATACGCAGTATTTT.

The V gene is TRBV5-4, the J gene TRBJ2-7; 8 bases match TRBD1. Per the germline V gene, CDR1 is SGHNT and CDR2 is YYREEE (reference sequence). V shed 6 bases and J 2 bases; nucleotides not matched to a gene: 10. CDR3 length: 15 residues. CDR3 loop: CASTKEGTGPYEQYF. The CDR3 bases are TGTGCCAGCACCAAAGAAGGGACAGGTCCCTACGAGCAGTACTTC. Drawing the rest from reference TRBV5-4 and TRBJ2-7, the complete variable domain is ETGVTQSPTHLIKTRGQQVTLRCSSQSGHNTVSWYQQALGQGPQFIFQYYREEENGRGNFPPRFSGLQFPNYSSELNVNALELDDSALYLCASTKEGTGPYEQYFGPGTRLTVT.

This chain joins TRBV6-6 and TRBJ1-1; a weak D match, TRBD1 (6 bases). The CDR3 is 15 amino acids. CDR1 is MNHNY and CDR2 is SVGAGI in the germline V gene (reference sequence). Trimming stripped 7 bases from V and 2 bases from J, with 17 bases between. CDR3 in amino acids: CASTIPTGQNTEAFF. The CDR3 DNA sequence: TGTGCCAGCACCATCCCGACAGGACAAAACACTGAAGCTTTCTTT.

The chain employs TRBV30 and TRBJ2-6; 7 bases fit TRBD2. Germline CDR1 reads GTSNPN; CDR2 reads SVGIG (reference sequence). Trimming removed 0 bases from V and 1 base from J; junction bases left unmatched: 12. This CDR3 has 19 residues. The CDR3 is CAWSVGRTRGVSGANVLTF. In DNA, the CDR3 is TGTGCCTGGAGTGTAGGGCGGACCCGGGGGGTTTCTGGGGCCAACGTCCTGACTTTC.

The rearrangement links TRBV18 to TRBJ2-7; D perhaps matches TRBD1 (6 bases). The CDR3 covers 15 residues. Germline V gene lookup returns CDR1 KGHSH and CDR2 LQKENI. Trimming cost V 3 bases and J 5 bases, with 17 bases left between them. This CDR3 is CASSPRQGWIHEQYF. The CDR3 coding sequence is TGTGCCAGCTCACCCCGGCAGGGGTGGATCCACGAGCAGTACTTC.

This clone showed up just a few times. V gene TRBV19 combines with J gene TRBJ1-3, with D hard to call. V lost 3 bases and J lost 4, with 10 bases in between. Germline values: CDR1 LNHDA, CDR2 SQIVND (reference sequence). The CDR3 runs to 14 residues. DNA for the CDR3: TGTGCCAGTAGTATCGCATCTGGCGGAAACACCATATATTTT. Its protein product is CASSIASGGNTIYF.

The chain couples TRBV5-1 to TRBJ2-7, with 11 positions matching TRBD2. The germline CDR1 and CDR2 sequences are SGHRS and YFSETQ. V dropped 5 bases and J dropped 4; count of bases not matched to a gene: 8. This CDR3 spans 15 amino acids. CDR3 DNA: TGCGCCAGCAGTCCTCTAGCGGGGGGACCATACGAGCAGTACTTC. It codes for CASSPLAGGPYEQYF.

The rearrangement links TRBV5-1 to TRBJ2-7, with 10 bases lining up with TRBD1. The V and J ends lost 4 bases and 2 bases, in that order; junction bases with no gene match: 12. Germline CDR1 is SGHRS and CDR2 is YFSETQ. The CDR3 covers 17 residues. CDR3 DNA sequence: TGCGCCAGCAGCCGCGGGACAGGGGCCTTAGAGCCCTACGAGCAGTACTTC. The encoded protein is CASSRGTGALEPYEQYF.

The chain uses TRBV18 and TRBJ1-1; weak D call: TRBD1 (6 bases). V was cut by 3 bases and J by 1 base, with 9 bases left in between. This CDR3 comprises 14 residues. Germline CDR1 KGHSH, CDR2 LQKENI. CDR3 in DNA: TGTGCCAGCTCACCCAAGACAGGGAACACTGAAGCTTTCTTT. It encodes CASSPKTGNTEAFF.

V usage is TRBV4-3 and J usage is TRBJ1-3; D not certain. Trimming removed 0 bases at V and 0 bases at J, with 9 bases between. This CDR3 has 16 amino acids. Germline CDR1 reads LGHNA; CDR2 reads YSLEER. The CDR3 DNA sequence: TGCGCCAGCAGCCAAGATCCCGGGGACTCTGGAAACACCATATATTTT. Its protein is CASSQDPGDSGNTIYF.

The V and J genes are TRBV5-4 and TRBJ1-2, with 7 bases matching TRBD1. Losses at the gene ends were 9 bases for V and 2 bases for J; bases not matched to a gene: 7. The CDR3 consists of 13 residues. CDR1 is SGHNT, CDR2 YYREEE, per germline (reference sequence). The CDR3 spells CAIREQGNYGYTF. As DNA, the CDR3 is TGTGCCATCCGTGAACAGGGGAACTATGGCTACACCTTC.

The chain has TRBV5-1 and TRBJ2-1, with D unresolved. With 0 bases removed from V and 4 bases from J, the gap between germline ends came to 11 bases. Germline values: CDR1 SGHRS, CDR2 YFSETQ. The CDR3 sequence is 15 residues long. The CDR3 DNA sequence: TGCGCCAGCAGCTTGGCCTCTACGGAGTACAATGAGCAGTTCTTC. Translated, it gives CASSLASTEYNEQFF.

This clone was counted only a few times. Here the CDR3 reads CASSDSGGTDTQYF. DNA of the CDR3: TGTGCCAGCAGTGACTCAGGGGGCACAGATACGCAGTATTTT. This chain uses TRBV6-4 with TRBJ2-3; weak D call: TRBD1 (5 bases). Trimming shortened V by 0 bases and J by 1 base, and 5 bases separated the two germline ends. The CDR3 is made up of 14 amino acids. In germline, CDR1 is MRHNA, CDR2 SNTAGT.

In this sample, this clone turned up once. The rearrangement links TRBV7-2 to TRBJ2-4; D possibly corresponds to TRBD2 (8 bases). CDR3 length: 15 amino acids. V was pared by 5 bases and J by 1 base, with 12 bases between. Germline values: CDR1 SGHTA, CDR2 FQGNSA. The CDR3 nucleotides are TGTGCCAGCAGCCGGGAGGGGGCGGCCAAAAACATTCAGTACTTC. It is translated as CASSREGAAKNIQYF.